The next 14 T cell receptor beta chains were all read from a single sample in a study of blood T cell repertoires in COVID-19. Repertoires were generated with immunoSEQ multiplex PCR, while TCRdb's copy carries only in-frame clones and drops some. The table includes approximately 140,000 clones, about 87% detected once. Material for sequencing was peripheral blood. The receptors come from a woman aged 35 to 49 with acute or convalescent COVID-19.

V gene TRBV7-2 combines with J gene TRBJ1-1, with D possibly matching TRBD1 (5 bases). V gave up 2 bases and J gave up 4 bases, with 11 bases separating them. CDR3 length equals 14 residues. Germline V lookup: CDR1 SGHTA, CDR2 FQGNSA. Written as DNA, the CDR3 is TGTGCCAGCAGCTTAAGGGGTGATAGCACTGAAGCTTTCTTT. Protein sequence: CASSLRGDSTEAFF.

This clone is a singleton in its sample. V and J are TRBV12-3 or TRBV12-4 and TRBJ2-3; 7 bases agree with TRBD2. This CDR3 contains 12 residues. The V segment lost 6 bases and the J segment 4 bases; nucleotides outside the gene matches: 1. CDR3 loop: CASRGGADTQYF. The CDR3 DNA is TGTGCCAGCAGGGGGGGGGCAGATACGCAGTATTTT.

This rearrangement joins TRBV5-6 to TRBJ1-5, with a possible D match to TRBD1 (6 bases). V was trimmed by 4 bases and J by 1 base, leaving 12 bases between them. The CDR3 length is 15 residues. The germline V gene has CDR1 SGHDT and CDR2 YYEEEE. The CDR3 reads CASSGGQASNQPQHF. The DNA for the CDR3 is TGTGCCAGCAGCGGGGGACAAGCAAGCAATCAGCCCCAGCATTTT.

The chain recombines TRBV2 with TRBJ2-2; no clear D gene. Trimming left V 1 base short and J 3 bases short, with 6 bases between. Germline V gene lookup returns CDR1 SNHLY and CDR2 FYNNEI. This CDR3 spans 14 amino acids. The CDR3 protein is CASSEGSDTGELFF. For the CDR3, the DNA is TGTGCCAGCAGTGAAGGGAGTGACACCGGGGAGCTGTTTTTT.

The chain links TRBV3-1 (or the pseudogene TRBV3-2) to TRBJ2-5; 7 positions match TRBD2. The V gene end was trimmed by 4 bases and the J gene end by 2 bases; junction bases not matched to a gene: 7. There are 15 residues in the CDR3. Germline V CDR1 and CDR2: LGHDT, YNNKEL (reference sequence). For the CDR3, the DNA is TGTGCCAGCAGCCCGGGAGGCGGGGGTCAAGAGACCCAGTACTTC. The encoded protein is CASSPGGGGQETQYF.

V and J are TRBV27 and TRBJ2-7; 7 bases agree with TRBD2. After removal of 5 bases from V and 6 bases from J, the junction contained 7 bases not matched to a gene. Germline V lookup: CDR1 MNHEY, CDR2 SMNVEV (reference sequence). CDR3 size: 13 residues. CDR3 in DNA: TGTGCCAGCAGTCCCAGCGGGGTGTTCGAGCAGTACTTC. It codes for CASSPSGVFEQYF.

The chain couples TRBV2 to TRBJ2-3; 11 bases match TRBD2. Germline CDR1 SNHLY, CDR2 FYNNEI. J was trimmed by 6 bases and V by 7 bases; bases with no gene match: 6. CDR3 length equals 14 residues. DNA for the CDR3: TGTGCCAGCAAGGCTAGCGGGGGGCCGGATACGCAGTATTTT. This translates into CASKASGGPDTQYF. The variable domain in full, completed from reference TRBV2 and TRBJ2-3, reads EPEVTQTPSHQVTQMGQEVILRCVPISNHLYFYWYRQILGQKVEFLVSFYNNEISEKSEIFDDQFSVERPDGSNFTLKIRSTKLEDSAMYFCASKASGGPDTQYFGPGTRLTVL.

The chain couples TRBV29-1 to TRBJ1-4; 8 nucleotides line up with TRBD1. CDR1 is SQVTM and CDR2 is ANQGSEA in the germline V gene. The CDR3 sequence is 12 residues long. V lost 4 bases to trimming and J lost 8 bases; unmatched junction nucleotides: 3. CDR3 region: CSVVTGGEKLFF. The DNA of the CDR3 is TGCAGCGTTGTCACAGGGGGAGAAAAACTGTTTTTT.

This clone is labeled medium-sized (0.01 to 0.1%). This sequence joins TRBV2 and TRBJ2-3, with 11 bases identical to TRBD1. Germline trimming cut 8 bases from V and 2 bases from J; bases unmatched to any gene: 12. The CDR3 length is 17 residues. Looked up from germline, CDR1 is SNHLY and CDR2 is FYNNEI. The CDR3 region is CASLEDRGLYNTDTQYF. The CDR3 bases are TGTGCCAGCTTAGAGGACAGGGGGCTTTATAACACAGATACGCAGTATTTT.

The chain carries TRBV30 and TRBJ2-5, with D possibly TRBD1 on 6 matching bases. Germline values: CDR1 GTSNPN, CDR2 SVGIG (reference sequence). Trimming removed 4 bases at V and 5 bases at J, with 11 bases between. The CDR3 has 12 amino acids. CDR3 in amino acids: CAWKLGGETQYF. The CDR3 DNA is TGTGCCTGGAAACTAGGGGGTGAGACCCAGTACTTC.

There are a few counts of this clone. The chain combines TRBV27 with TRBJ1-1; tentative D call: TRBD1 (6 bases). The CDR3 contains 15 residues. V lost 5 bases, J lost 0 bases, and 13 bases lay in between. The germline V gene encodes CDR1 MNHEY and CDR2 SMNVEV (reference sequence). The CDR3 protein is CASSRSTGLNTEAFF. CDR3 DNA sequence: TGTGCCAGCAGTCGTTCGACAGGCTTGAACACTGAAGCTTTCTTT.

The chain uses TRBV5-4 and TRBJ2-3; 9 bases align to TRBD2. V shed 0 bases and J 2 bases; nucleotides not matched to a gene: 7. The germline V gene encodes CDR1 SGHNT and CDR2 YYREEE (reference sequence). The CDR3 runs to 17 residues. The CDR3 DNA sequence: TGTGCCAGCAGCTTGGGAAGCGGGAGGACCTACACAGATACGCAGTATTTT. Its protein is CASSLGSGRTYTDTQYF.

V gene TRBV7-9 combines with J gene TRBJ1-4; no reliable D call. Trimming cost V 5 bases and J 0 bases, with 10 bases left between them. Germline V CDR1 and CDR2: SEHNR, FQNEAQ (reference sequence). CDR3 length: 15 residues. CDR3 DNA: TGTGCCAGCAGCGACGACTTAGCAACTAATGAAAAACTGTTTTTT. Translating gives CASSDDLATNEKLFF. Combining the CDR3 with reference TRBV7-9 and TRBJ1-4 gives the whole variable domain DTGVSQNPRHKITKRGQNVTFRCDPISEHNRLYWYRQTLGQGPEFLTYFQNEAQLEKSRLLSDRFSAERPKGSFSTLEIQRTEQGDSAMYLCASSDDLATNEKLFFGSGTQLSVL.

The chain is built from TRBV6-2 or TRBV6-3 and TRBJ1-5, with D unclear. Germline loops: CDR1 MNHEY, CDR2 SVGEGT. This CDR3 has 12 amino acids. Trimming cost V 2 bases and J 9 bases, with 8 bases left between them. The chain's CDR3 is CASSYQGGPQHF. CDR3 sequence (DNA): TGTGCCAGCAGTTACCAAGGAGGGCCCCAGCATTTT.